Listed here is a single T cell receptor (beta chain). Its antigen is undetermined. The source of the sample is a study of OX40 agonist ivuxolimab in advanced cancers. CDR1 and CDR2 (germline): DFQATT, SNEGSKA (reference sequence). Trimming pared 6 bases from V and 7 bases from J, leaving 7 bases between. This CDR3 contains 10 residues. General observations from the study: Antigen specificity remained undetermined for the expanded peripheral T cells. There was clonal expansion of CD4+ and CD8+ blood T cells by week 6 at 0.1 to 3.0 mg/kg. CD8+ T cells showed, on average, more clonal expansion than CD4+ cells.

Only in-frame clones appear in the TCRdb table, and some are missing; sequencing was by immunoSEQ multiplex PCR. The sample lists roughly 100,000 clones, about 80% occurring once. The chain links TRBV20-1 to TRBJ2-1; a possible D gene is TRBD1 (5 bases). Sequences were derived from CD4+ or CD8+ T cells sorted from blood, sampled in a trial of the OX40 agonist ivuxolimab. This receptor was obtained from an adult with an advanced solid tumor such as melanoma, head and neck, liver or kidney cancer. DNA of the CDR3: TGCAGTGCCCAGGGAAATGAGCAGTTCTTC. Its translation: CSAQGNEQFF.